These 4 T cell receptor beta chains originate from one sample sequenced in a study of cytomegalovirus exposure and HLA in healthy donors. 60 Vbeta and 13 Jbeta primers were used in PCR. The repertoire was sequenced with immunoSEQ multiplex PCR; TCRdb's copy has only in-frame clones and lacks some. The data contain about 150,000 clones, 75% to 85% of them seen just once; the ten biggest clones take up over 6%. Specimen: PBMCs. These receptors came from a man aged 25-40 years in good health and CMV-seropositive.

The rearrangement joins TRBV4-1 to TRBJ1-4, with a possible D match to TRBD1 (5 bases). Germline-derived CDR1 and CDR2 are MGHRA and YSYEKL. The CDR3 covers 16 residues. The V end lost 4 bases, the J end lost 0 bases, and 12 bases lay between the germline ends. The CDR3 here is CASSRGKTATNEKLFF. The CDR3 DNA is TGCGCCAGCAGCCGCGGTAAGACAGCAACTAATGAAAAACTGTTTTTT.

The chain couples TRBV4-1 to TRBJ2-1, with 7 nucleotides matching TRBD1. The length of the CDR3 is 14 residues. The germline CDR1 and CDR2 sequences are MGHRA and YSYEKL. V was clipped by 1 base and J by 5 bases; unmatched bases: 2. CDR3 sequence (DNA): TGCGCCAGCAGCCAAGGGGACAGCAACAATGAGCAGTTCTTC. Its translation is CASSQGDSNNEQFF.

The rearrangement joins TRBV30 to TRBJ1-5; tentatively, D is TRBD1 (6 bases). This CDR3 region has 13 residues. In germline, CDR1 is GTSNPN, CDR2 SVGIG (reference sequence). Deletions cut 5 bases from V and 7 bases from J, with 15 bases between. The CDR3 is CAWGRGERQPQHF. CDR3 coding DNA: TGTGCCTGGGGGAGGGGGGAGCGACAGCCCCAGCATTTT.

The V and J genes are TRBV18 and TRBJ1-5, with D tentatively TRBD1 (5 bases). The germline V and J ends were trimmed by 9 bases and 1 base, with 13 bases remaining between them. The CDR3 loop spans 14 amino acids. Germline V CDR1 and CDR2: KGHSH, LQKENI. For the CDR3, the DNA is TGTGCCAGTTCGGAGACAGCGAGCAATCAGCCCCAGCATTTT. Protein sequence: CASSETASNQPQHF.